The rows below give T cell receptor beta chains drawn from one sample of a study of tumor-infiltrating lymphocytes in primary liver carcinoma. MiXCR was run by TCRdb on the multiplex PCR reads, yielding one entry per CDR3 protein. This sample has around 120,000 distinct CDR3 sequences, with roughly 70% found just once. Sequencing used tumor-adjacent normal liver tissue. These TCRs come from an older woman with primary liver carcinoma and hepatitis B virus infection. Both conserved end residues are part of each CDR3. Each record gives: clone size, V gene, D gene, J gene, CDR3 protein, CDR3 DNA. The D gene is left open where the match is weak. Rows give clone size only sometimes, using once, few, many, or a class for an expanded clone.

-	TRBV6-6	TRBD1	TRBJ2-7	CASTMTGLLYEQYF	TGTGCTAGCACCATGACAGGGTTACTTTACGAGCAGTACTTC
-	TRBV11-2	-	TRBJ2-6	CAGSFDYAANVLTF	TGTGCCGGCAGCTTCGACTATGCGGCCAACGTCCTGACTTTC
-	TRBV11-2	TRBD1	TRBJ2-7	CVSSLEQGTPYEQYF	TGTGTCAGCAGCTTAGAACAGGGGACCCCCTACGAGCAGTACTTT
-	TRBV24-1	TRBD2	TRBJ2-1	CVTSVGSSGTLYNEQSF	TGTGTCACCAGTGTTGGGAGTAGCGGGACGCTTTACAATGAGCAGTCCTTC
many	TRBV6-1	TRBD1	TRBJ2-1	CASSEGTGYNEQFF	TGTGCCAGCAGTGAAGGGACAGGGTACAATGAGCAGTTCTTC
few	TRBV11-2	-	TRBJ2-7	CASSPAYEQYF	TGTGCCAGCAGCCCAGCATACGAGCAGTACTTC
-	TRBV11-3	-	TRBJ2-1	CACGKGVGEMDNEQFF	TGCGCCTGCGGGAAGGGCGTAGGCGAAATGGACAATGAGCAGTTCTTC
-	TRBV29-1	-	TRBJ2-1	CSLEYLAGEYNEQFF	TGCAGCCTTGAATATTTGGCAGGTGAATACAATGAGCAGTTCTTC
-	TRBV21-1	-	TRBJ2-7	CASSKNWPEQYF	TGTGCCAGCAGTAAAAACTGGCCCGAGCAGTACTTC
-	TRBV6-6	-	TRBJ2-2	CASSHGKLNTGELFF	TGTGCCAGCAGCCACGGGAAGTTAAACACCGGGGAGCTGTTTTTT
-	TRBV4-2	-	TRBJ1-4	CASSQDIVFDRGNEKLFF	TGTGCCAGCAGCCAAGATATTGTATTCGACAGAGGGAACGAAAAACTGTTTTTT
-	TRBV11-1	TRBD1	TRBJ1-2	CAGSFQSGTDNGYTF	TGTGCCGGCAGCTTCCAGTCCGGGACAGACAATGGCTACACCTTC
many	TRBV5-1	TRBD1	TRBJ1-1	CASSLMGQSMNTEAFF	TGCGCCAGCAGCCTTATGGGACAGTCGATGAACACTGAAGCTTTCTTT
-	TRBV28	-	TRBJ1-1	CASSFSIEAFF	TGTGCTAGCAGTTTTTCCATTGAAGCTTTCTTT
-	TRBV12-3/TRBV12-4	-	TRBJ1-5	CASSPTGNSNWPQHF	TGTGCCAGCAGTCCGACAGGCAATAGCAATTGGCCCCAGCATTTT
-	TRBV28	TRBD2	TRBJ2-1	CASSFSGTMNEQFF	TGTGCCAGCAGTTTCTCCGGGACTATGAATGAGCAGTTCTTC
few	TRBV20-1	-	TRBJ1-2	CSAPPWTAANYGYTF	TGTAGTGCCCCCCCCTGGACGGCCGCTAACTATGGCTACACCTTC
many	TRBV4-1	-	TRBJ2-2	CASSQVRETNTGELFF	TGCGCCAGCAGCCAAGTACGGGAAACGAACACCGGGGAGCTGTTTTTT
-	TRBV6-1	-	TRBJ1-1	CTSGPPATEAFF	TGTACCAGCGGACCCCCGGCCACTGAAGCTTTCTTT
-	TRBV6-2/TRBV6-3	-	TRBJ2-2	CASSCSPFAGSKTGELFF	TGTGCCAGCAGTTGCTCCCCCTTTGCGGGATCGAAGACCGGGGAGCTGTTTTTT
-	TRBV11-2	TRBD2	TRBJ2-7	CASNLEPSGSGEQYF	TGTGCCAGCAACCTAGAGCCTAGCGGGAGCGGCGAACAGTACTTC
-	TRBV10-1	-	TRBJ2-7	CASSETMPRTWLTYEQYF	TGCGCCAGCAGTGAGACCATGCCCCGCACATGGCTAACCTACGAGCAGTACTTC